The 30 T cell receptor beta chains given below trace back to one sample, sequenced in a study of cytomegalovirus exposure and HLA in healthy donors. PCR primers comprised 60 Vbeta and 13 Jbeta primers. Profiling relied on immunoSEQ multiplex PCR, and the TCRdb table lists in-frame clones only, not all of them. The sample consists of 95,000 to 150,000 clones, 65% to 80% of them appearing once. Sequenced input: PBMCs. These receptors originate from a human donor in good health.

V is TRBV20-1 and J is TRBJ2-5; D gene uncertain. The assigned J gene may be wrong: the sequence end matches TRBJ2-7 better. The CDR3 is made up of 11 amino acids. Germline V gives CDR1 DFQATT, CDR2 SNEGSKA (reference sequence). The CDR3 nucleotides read TGCAGTGCTAGTGAAGACTACGAGCAGTACTTC. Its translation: CSASEDYEQYF.

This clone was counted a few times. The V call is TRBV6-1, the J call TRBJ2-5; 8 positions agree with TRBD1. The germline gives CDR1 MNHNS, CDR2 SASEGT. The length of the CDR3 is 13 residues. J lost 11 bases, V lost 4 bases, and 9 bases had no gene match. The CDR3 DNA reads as TGTGCCAGCAGTGGATGGACAGGGATTGAGCAGTACTTC. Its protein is CASSGWTGIEQYF.

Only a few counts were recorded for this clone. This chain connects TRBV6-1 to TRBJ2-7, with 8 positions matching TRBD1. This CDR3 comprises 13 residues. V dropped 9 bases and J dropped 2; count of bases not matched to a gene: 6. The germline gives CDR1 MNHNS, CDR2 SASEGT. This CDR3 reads CASRTGKTYEQYF. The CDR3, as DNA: TGTGCCAGTCGGACAGGGAAAACCTACGAGCAGTACTTC.

The CDR3 sequence is CASSSPLSGEQFF. The CDR3 nucleotides are TGTGCCAGCAGCTCTCCCCTCAGCGGAGAGCAGTTCTTC. The J gene is TRBJ2-1, the V gene TRBV11-2, with D possibly TRBD2 on 5 matching bases. Germline assignment: CDR1 SGHAT and CDR2 FQNNGV. The V end was cut by 4 bases, the J end by 10 bases, with 14 bases between. The CDR3 consists of 13 residues.

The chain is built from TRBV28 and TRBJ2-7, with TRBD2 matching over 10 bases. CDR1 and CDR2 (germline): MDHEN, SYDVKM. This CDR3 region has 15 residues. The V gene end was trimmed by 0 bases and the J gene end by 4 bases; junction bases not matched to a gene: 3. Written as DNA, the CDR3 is TGTGCCAGCAGTTTATGGTCTAGCGGGAGTTACGAGCAGTACTTC. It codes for CASSLWSSGSYEQYF.

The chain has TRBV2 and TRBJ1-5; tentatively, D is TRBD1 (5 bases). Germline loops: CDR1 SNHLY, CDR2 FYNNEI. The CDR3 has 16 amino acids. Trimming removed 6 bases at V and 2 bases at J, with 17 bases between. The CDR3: CASSSGGGRGNQPQHF. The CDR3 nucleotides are TGTGCCAGCAGCTCTGGGGGGGGTCGGGGCAATCAGCCCCAGCATTTT.

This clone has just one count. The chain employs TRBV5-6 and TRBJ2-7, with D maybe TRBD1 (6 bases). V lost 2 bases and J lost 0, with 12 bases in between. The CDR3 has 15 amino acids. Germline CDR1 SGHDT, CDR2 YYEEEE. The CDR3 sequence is CASSLWTAVSYEQYF. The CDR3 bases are TGTGCCAGCAGCTTATGGACAGCCGTCTCCTACGAGCAGTACTTC.

CDR3 bases: TGCGCCAGCAGCCTAGGCGAGGGACTAAAAAACATTCAGTACTTC. Translating it yields CASSLGEGLKNIQYF. The V gene is TRBV5-1, the J gene TRBJ2-4; 7 positions match TRBD2. Germline CDR1 and CDR2: SGHRS and YFSETQ. V was pared by 4 bases and J by 4 bases, with 8 bases of the junction left unmatched. The CDR3 consists of 15 residues.

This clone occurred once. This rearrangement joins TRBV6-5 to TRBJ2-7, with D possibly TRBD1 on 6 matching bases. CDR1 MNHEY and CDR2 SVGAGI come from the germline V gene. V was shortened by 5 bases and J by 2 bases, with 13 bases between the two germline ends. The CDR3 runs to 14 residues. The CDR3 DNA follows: TGTGCCAGCAGTCAGGGGTCGAGTCCCTACGAGCAGTACTTC. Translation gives CASSQGSSPYEQYF.

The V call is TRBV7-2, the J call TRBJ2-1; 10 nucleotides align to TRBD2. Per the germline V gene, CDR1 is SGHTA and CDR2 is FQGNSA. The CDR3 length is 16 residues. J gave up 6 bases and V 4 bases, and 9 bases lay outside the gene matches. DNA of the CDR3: TGTGCCAGCAGCTCTCTAGCGGGAGTAAGTTTCAATGAGCAGTTCTTC. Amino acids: CASSSLAGVSFNEQFF. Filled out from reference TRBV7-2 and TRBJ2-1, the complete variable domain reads GAGVSQSPSNKVTEKGKDVELRCDPISGHTALYWYRQSLGQGLEFLIYFQGNSAPDKSGLPSDRFSAERTGGSVSTLTIQRTQQEDSAVYLCASSSLAGVSFNEQFFGPGTRLTVL.

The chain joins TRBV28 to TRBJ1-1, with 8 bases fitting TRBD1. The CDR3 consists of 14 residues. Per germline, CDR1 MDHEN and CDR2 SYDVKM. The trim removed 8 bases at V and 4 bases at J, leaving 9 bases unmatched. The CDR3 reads CASHPGGMGTEAFF. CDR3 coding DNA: TGTGCCAGCCACCCAGGGGGCATGGGCACTGAAGCTTTCTTT.

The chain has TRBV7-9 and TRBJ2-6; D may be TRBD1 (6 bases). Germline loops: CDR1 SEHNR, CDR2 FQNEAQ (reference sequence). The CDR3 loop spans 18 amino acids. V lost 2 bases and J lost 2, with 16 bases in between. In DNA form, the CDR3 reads TGTGCCAGCAGCTTAAACGGTCTACAGGGAACTGGGGCCAACGTCCTGACTTTC. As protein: CASSLNGLQGTGANVLTF.

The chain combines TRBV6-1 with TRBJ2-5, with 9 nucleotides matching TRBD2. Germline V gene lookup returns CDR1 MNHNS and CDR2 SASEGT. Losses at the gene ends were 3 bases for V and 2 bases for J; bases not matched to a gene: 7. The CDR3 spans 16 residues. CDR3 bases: TGTGCCAGCAGTGACAAGGCTAGCGGGATACAAGAGACCCAGTACTTC. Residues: CASSDKASGIQETQYF.

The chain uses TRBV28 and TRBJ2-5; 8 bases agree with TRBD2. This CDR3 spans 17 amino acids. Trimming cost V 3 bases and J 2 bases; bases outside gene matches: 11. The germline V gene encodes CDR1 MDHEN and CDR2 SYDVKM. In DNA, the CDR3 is TGTGCCAGCAGTTTCTCACAAGGGGTAGCGGGACAAGAGACCCAGTACTTC. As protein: CASSFSQGVAGQETQYF.

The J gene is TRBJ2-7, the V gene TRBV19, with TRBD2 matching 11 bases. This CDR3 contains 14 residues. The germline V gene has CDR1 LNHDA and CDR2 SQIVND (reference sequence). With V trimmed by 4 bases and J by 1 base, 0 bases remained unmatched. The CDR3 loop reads CASSTSGRSYEQYF. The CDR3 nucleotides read TGTGCCAGTAGTACTAGCGGGAGGTCCTACGAGCAGTACTTC.

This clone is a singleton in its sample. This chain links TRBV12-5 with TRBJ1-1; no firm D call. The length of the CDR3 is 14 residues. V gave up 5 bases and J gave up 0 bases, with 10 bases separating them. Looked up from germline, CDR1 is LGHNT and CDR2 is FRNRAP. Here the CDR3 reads CASGPGGMNTEAFF. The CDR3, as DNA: TGTGCTAGTGGTCCTGGAGGGATGAACACTGAAGCTTTCTTT.

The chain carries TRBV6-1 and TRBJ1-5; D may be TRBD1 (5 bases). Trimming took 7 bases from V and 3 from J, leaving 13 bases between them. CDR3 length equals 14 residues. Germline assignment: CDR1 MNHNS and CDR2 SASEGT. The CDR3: CASNPVGDNQPQHF. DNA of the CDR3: TGTGCCAGCAATCCGGTAGGGGACAATCAGCCCCAGCATTTT.

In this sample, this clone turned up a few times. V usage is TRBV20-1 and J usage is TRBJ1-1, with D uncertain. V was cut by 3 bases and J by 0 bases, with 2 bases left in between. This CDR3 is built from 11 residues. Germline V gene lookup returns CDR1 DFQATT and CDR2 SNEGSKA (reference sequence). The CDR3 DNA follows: TGCAGTGCTAGCTTGAACACTGAAGCTTTCTTT. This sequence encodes CSASLNTEAFF.

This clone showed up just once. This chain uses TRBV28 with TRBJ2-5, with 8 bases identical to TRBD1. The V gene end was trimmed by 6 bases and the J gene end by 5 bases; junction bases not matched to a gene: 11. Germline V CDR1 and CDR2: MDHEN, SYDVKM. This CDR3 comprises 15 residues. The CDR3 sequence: CASSSGQGGGETQYF. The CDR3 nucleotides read TGTGCCAGCAGCTCAGGACAGGGTGGCGGGGAGACCCAGTACTTC. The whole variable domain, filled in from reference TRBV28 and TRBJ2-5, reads DVKVTQSSRYLVKRTGEKVFLECVQDMDHENMFWYRQDPGLGLRLIYFSYDVKMKEKGDIPEGYSVSREKKERFSLILESASTNQTSMYLCASSSGQGGGETQYFGPGTRLLVL.

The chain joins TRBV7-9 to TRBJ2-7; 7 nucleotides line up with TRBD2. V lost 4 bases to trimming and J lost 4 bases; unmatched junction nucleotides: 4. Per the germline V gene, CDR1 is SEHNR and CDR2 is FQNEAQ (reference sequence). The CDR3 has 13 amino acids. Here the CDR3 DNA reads TGTGCCAGCAGCTGGTACGGGGGGTACGAGCAGTACTTC. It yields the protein CASSWYGGYEQYF.

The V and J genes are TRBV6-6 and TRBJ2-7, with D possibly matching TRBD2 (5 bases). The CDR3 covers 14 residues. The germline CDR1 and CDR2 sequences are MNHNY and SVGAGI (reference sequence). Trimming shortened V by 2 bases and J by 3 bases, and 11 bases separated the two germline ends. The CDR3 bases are TGTGCCAGCAGTTACGGTGCTAGCTACTACGAGCAGTACTTC. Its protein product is CASSYGASYYEQYF.

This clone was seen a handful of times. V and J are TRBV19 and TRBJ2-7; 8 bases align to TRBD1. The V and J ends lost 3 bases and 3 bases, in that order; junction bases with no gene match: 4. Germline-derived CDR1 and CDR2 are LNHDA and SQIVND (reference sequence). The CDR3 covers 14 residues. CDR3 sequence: CASSIRTGFYEQYF. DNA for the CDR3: TGTGCCAGTAGTATTCGGACAGGGTTCTACGAGCAGTACTTC.

The DNA for the CDR3 is TGTGCCAGCAGCTCGACTAGCGGAGAGACCCAGTACTTC. It codes for CASSSTSGETQYF. The chain joins TRBV5-6 to TRBJ2-5; TRBD2 matches at 9 bases. Trimming removed 3 bases from V and 4 bases from J; junction bases left unmatched: 1. CDR1 and CDR2 (germline): SGHDT, YYEEEE. The CDR3 runs 13 residues.

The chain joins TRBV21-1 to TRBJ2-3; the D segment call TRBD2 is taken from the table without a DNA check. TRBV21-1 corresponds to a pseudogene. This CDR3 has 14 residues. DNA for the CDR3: TGTGCCATCCGCGTGACTAGCGGGAGAGATACGCAGTATTTT. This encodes CAIRVTSGRDTQYF.

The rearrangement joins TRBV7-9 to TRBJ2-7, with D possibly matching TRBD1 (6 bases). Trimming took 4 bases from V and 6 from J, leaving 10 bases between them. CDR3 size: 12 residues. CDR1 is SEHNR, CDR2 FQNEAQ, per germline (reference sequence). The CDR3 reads CASSSQGGEQYF. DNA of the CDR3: TGTGCCAGCAGCTCACAGGGTGGCGAGCAGTACTTC.

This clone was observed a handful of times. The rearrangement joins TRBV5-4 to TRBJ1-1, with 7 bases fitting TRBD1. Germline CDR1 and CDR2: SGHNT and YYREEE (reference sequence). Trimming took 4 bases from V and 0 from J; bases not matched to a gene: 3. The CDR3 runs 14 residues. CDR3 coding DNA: TGTGCCAGCAGCCAGGACAGGATGAACACTGAAGCTTTCTTT. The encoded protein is CASSQDRMNTEAFF.

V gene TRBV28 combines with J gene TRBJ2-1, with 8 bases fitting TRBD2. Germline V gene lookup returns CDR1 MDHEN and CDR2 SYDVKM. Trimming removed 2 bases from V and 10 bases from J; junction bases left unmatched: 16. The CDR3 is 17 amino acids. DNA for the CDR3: TGTGCCAGCAGTTTACCCTCGTCGGGAGGGCAGGGGTTGGAGCAGTTCTTC. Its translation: CASSLPSSGGQGLEQFF.

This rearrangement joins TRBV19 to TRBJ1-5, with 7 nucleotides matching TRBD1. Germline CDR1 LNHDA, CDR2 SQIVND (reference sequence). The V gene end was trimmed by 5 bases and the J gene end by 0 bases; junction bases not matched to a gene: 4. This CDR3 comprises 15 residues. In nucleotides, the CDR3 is TGTGCCAGTAGTTCGGGACAGTATAGCAATCAGCCCCAGCATTTT. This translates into CASSSGQYSNQPQHF.

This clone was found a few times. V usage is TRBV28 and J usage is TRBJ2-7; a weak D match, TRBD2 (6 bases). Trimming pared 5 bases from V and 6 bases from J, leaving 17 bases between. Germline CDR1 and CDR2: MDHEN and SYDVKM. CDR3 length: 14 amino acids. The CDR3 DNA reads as TGTGCCAGCAGTCCGCGGGACCCCTTTCGCGAGCAGTACTTC. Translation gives CASSPRDPFREQYF.

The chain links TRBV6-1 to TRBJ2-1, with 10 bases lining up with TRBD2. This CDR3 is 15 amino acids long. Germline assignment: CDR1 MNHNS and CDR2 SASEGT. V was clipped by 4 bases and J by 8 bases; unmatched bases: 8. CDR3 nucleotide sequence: TGTGCCAGCAGTGGCCCGGGACTAGCGCGGGATGAGCAGTTCTTC. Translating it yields CASSGPGLARDEQFF.